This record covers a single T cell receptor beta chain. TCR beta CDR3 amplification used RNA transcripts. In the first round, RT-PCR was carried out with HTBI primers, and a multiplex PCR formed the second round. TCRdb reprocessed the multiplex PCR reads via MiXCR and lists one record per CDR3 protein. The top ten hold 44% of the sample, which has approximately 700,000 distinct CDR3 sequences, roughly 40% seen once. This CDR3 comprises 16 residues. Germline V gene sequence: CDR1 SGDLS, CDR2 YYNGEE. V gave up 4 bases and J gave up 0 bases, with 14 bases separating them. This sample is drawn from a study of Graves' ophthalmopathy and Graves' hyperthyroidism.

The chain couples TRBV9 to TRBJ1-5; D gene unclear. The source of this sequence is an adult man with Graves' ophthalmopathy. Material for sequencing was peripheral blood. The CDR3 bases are TGTGCCAGCAGCTTGGTTAGAGGGTATAGCAATCAGCCCCAGCATTTT. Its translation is CASSLVRGYSNQPQHF. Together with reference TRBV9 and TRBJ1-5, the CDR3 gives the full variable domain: DSGVTQTPKHLITATGQRVTLRCSPRSGDLSVYWYQQSLDQGLQFLIQYYNGEERAKGNILERFSAQQFPDLHSELNLSSLELGDSALYFCASSLVRGYSNQPQHFGDGTRLSIL.